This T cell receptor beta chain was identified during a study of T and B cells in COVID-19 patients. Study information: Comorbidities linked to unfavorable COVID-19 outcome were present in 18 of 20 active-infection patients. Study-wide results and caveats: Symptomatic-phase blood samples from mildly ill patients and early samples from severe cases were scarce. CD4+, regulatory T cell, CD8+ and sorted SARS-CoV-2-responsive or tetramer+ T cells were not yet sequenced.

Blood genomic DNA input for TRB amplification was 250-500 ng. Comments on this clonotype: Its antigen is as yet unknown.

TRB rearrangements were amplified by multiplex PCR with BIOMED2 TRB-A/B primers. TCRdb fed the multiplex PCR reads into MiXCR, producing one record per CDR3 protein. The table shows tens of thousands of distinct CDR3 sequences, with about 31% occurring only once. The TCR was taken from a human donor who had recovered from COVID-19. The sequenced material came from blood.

CDR3 sequence reads: CASSAAGAKNIQYF. The DNA for the CDR3 is TGTGCCAGCAGCGCGGCAGGGGCCAAAAACATTCAGTACTTC. The rearrangement uses TRBV6-2 or TRBV6-3 and TRBJ2-4; maybe TRBD1 (5 bases). Germline CDR1 and CDR2: MNHEY and SVGEGT. The CDR3 length is 14 residues. V was pared by 6 bases and J by 1 base, with 10 bases between.